This is a list of T cell receptor beta chains from one sample in a study of T-cell reconstitution after alpha-beta-depleted transplantation in children. In TCRdb, the PCR reads were re-called with MiXCR into one record per CDR3 protein. The data contain about 300,000 distinct CDR3 sequences, around 10% of them singletons. The sample was PBMCs, taken before TCRalphabeta/CD19-depleted stem cell transplant. The source is a boy in the first two years of life with acute myeloid leukemia, due to receive a stem cell transplant. Both conserved end residues are part of each CDR3. Fields, in order: CDR3 length, D gene, V gene, J gene, clone size, CDR3 DNA, CDR3 protein. The D gene is left open where the match is weak. Only part of the rows carry a size: once, few, many, or a class if the clone is expanded.

CDR3 length: 15
D gene: NA
V gene: TRBV12-3/TRBV12-4
J gene: TRBJ2-4
clone size: many
CDR3 DNA: TGTGCCAGCAGTTTAAGTCAGGATTATGGAAACATTCAGTACTTC
CDR3 protein: CASSLSQDYGNIQYF

CDR3 length: 14
D gene: NA
V gene: TRBV12-3/TRBV12-4
J gene: TRBJ2-5
clone size: NA
CDR3 DNA: TGTGCCAGCAGACCGGGACGCCTCGTGGAGACCCAGTACTTC
CDR3 protein: CASRPGRLVETQYF

CDR3 length: 14
D gene: NA
V gene: TRBV7-9
J gene: TRBJ1-2
clone size: many
CDR3 DNA: TGTGCCAGCAGCTTAGTCGACAGGTCCTATGGCTACACCTTC
CDR3 protein: CASSLVDRSYGYTF

CDR3 length: 14
D gene: NA
V gene: TRBV12-3/TRBV12-4
J gene: TRBJ2-1
clone size: few
CDR3 DNA: TGTGCCAGCCAAGGACCTCCTACCTACAATGAGCAGTTCTTC
CDR3 protein: CASQGPPTYNEQFF

CDR3 length: 15
D gene: NA
V gene: TRBV20-1
J gene: TRBJ2-3
clone size: many
CDR3 DNA: TGCAGTGCTCTGGCGCGGTGGTTGAGAACAGATACGCAGTATTTT
CDR3 protein: CSALARWLRTDTQYF

CDR3 length: 14
D gene: NA
V gene: TRBV20-1
J gene: TRBJ2-1
clone size: NA
CDR3 DNA: TGCAGTGCTAGACCACAGGACATCTACACTGAGCAGTTCTTC
CDR3 protein: CSARPQDIYTEQFF

CDR3 length: 15
D gene: NA
V gene: TRBV11-1
J gene: TRBJ2-1
clone size: NA
CDR3 DNA: TGTGCCAGCCTTGGGGGGTCCCGGGGGATGAATGAGCAGTTCTTC
CDR3 protein: CASLGGSRGMNEQFF

CDR3 length: 11
D gene: NA
V gene: TRBV5-6
J gene: TRBJ2-1
clone size: many
CDR3 DNA: TGTGCCAGCAGCTGGCAGGGTGAGCAGTTCTTC
CDR3 protein: CASSWQGEQFF

CDR3 length: 16
D gene: TRBD1
V gene: TRBV7-3
J gene: TRBJ2-1
clone size: many
CDR3 DNA: TGTGCCAGCAGCTTAACGTTGCGGACAGGATACAATGAGCAGTTCTTC
CDR3 protein: CASSLTLRTGYNEQFF

CDR3 length: 17
D gene: NA
V gene: TRBV28
J gene: TRBJ2-2
clone size: many
CDR3 DNA: TGTGCCAGCACCGACCCCCGGGGGGCCAAGAACACCGGGGAGCTGTTTTTT
CDR3 protein: CASTDPRGAKNTGELFF

CDR3 length: 14
D gene: NA
V gene: TRBV10-3
J gene: TRBJ2-3
clone size: many
CDR3 DNA: TGTGCCATCAGTGATGGAGGAAGGGGAGATACGCAGTATTTT
CDR3 protein: CAISDGGRGDTQYF

CDR3 length: 16
D gene: TRBD2
V gene: TRBV7-2
J gene: TRBJ2-3
clone size: many
CDR3 DNA: TGTGCCAGCAGCCTAGGACTAGCGGGGAGCACAGATACGCAGTATTTT
CDR3 protein: CASSLGLAGSTDTQYF

CDR3 length: 20
D gene: TRBD2
V gene: TRBV20-1
J gene: TRBJ2-3
clone size: NA
CDR3 DNA: TGCAGTGCTGAAAGACACAAGGGACTAGCGGGAGGGCTAGAGCCAGATACGCAGTATTTT
CDR3 protein: CSAERHKGLAGGLEPDTQYF

CDR3 length: 18
D gene: TRBD2
V gene: TRBV12-3/TRBV12-4
J gene: TRBJ2-1
clone size: NA
CDR3 DNA: TGTACCAGCAGTTTAAGGCCGCCGACTAGCGGGGGAAGGGATGAGCAGTTCTTC
CDR3 protein: CTSSLRPPTSGGRDEQFF

CDR3 length: 15
D gene: TRBD1
V gene: TRBV12-3/TRBV12-4
J gene: TRBJ2-1
clone size: many
CDR3 DNA: TGTGCCAGCACCTACGCCCTGGGACAGCGCAATGAGCAGTTCTTC
CDR3 protein: CASTYALGQRNEQFF

CDR3 length: 15
D gene: NA
V gene: TRBV3-1
J gene: TRBJ2-2
clone size: many
CDR3 DNA: TGTGCCAGCAGCCAAGTGGGGGAGTGGAGCGGGGAGCTGTTTTTT
CDR3 protein: CASSQVGEWSGELFF

CDR3 length: 17
D gene: NA
V gene: TRBV9
J gene: TRBJ1-2
clone size: many
CDR3 DNA: TGTGCCAGCAGCGTAGAACTGGAGAACGACCGATATTATGGCTACACCTTC
CDR3 protein: CASSVELENDRYYGYTF

CDR3 length: 15
D gene: TRBD1
V gene: TRBV9
J gene: TRBJ1-4
clone size: many
CDR3 DNA: TGTGCCAGCAGCGCTTACAGGGGAGCTAATGAAAAACTGTTTTTT
CDR3 protein: CASSAYRGANEKLFF

CDR3 length: 16
D gene: NA
V gene: TRBV6-6
J gene: TRBJ2-2
clone size: many
CDR3 DNA: TGTGCCAGCAGTCTGAGCGGGCTCGCGAACACCGGGGAGCTGTTTTTT
CDR3 protein: CASSLSGLANTGELFF

CDR3 length: 13
D gene: NA
V gene: TRBV12-3/TRBV12-4
J gene: TRBJ2-7
clone size: NA
CDR3 DNA: TGTGCCAGCAGTTCCACCTTCGAGTACGATCAGTACTTC
CDR3 protein: CASSSTFEYDQYF

CDR3 length: 13
D gene: NA
V gene: TRBV20-1
J gene: TRBJ1-5
clone size: many
CDR3 DNA: TGCAGTGCTAGAGCCGGGGGGGAGAAGCCCCAGCATTTT
CDR3 protein: CSARAGGEKPQHF

CDR3 length: 15
D gene: TRBD2
V gene: TRBV14
J gene: TRBJ2-7
clone size: many
CDR3 DNA: TGTGCCAGCAGCTACGGGACTAAGGGTTCCTACGAGCAGTACTTC
CDR3 protein: CASSYGTKGSYEQYF

CDR3 length: 11
D gene: NA
V gene: TRBV24-1
J gene: TRBJ2-5
clone size: many
CDR3 DNA: TGTGCCACCAGTGATTTTGAGACCCAGTACTTC
CDR3 protein: CATSDFETQYF

CDR3 length: 16
D gene: NA
V gene: TRBV5-1
J gene: TRBJ1-6
clone size: many
CDR3 DNA: TGCGCCAGCAGCTTGGCAGGGTGGCGTTATAATTCACCCCTCCACTTT
CDR3 protein: CASSLAGWRYNSPLHF

CDR3 length: 13
D gene: TRBD1
V gene: TRBV15
J gene: TRBJ1-2
clone size: NA
CDR3 DNA: TGTGCCACCGCGGTGGACAGGGTGCATGGCTACACCTTC
CDR3 protein: CATAVDRVHGYTF

CDR3 length: 17
D gene: NA
V gene: TRBV11-2
J gene: TRBJ1-3
clone size: many
CDR3 DNA: TGTGCCAGCAGCTTAGGTCCGGGACACCCCTCTGGAAACACCATATATTTT
CDR3 protein: CASSLGPGHPSGNTIYF

CDR3 length: 18
D gene: NA
V gene: TRBV28
J gene: TRBJ2-7
clone size: NA
CDR3 DNA: TGTGCCAGCAGTTTTGACCCACTTCCGTCCGGGATCCTCTACGAGCAGTACTTC
CDR3 protein: CASSFDPLPSGILYEQYF

CDR3 length: 18
D gene: TRBD1
V gene: TRBV5-1
J gene: TRBJ2-2
clone size: many
CDR3 DNA: TGCGCCAGCAGCTCGGGACAGGGAAGTATCGTTAACACCGGGGAGCTGTTTTTT
CDR3 protein: CASSSGQGSIVNTGELFF

CDR3 length: 13
D gene: NA
V gene: TRBV7-2
J gene: TRBJ1-2
clone size: few
CDR3 DNA: TGTGCCAGCAGCCCCTTAACGGGATATGGCTACACCTTC
CDR3 protein: CASSPLTGYGYTF

CDR3 length: 19
D gene: TRBD2
V gene: TRBV12-3/TRBV12-4
J gene: TRBJ2-3
clone size: few
CDR3 DNA: TGTGCCAGCAGTTATGGGCCCCCGGGACTAGCGGGGGAAACAGATACGCAGTATTTT
CDR3 protein: CASSYGPPGLAGETDTQYF

CDR3 length: 19
D gene: NA
V gene: TRBV21-1
J gene: TRBJ2-3
clone size: many
CDR3 DNA: TGTGCCAGCAGCAAATTCCGGGACAGGAACCCCCATAGGCGAGATACGCAGTATTTT
CDR3 protein: CASSKFRDRNPHRRDTQYF

CDR3 length: 14
D gene: NA
V gene: TRBV9
J gene: TRBJ2-1
clone size: many
CDR3 DNA: TGTGCCAGCAGCGTAGGGCCCAGATACAATGAGCAGTTCTTC
CDR3 protein: CASSVGPRYNEQFF

CDR3 length: 14
D gene: NA
V gene: TRBV10-3
J gene: TRBJ1-2
clone size: many
CDR3 DNA: TGTGCCATCAGTGCCGGGACACCTAACTATGGCTACACCTTC
CDR3 protein: CAISAGTPNYGYTF

CDR3 length: 14
D gene: NA
V gene: TRBV7-2
J gene: TRBJ2-7
clone size: many
CDR3 DNA: TGTGCCAGCAGCGGCAACAGCGGCTCCTACGAGCAGTACTTC
CDR3 protein: CASSGNSGSYEQYF

CDR3 length: 15
D gene: NA
V gene: TRBV2
J gene: TRBJ2-6
clone size: NA
CDR3 DNA: TGTGCCAGCAGTGACGAGGGCTCTGGGGCCAACGTCCTGACTTTC
CDR3 protein: CASSDEGSGANVLTF

CDR3 length: 16
D gene: NA
V gene: TRBV28
J gene: TRBJ1-6
clone size: many
CDR3 DNA: TGTGCCAGCAGTTTAGATGGAGCGGTTTATAATTCACCCCTCCACTTT
CDR3 protein: CASSLDGAVYNSPLHF

CDR3 length: 14
D gene: TRBD2
V gene: TRBV20-1
J gene: TRBJ2-7
clone size: many
CDR3 DNA: TGCAGTGCTAGGCCGGGACTAGTATTTTACGAGCAGTACTTC
CDR3 protein: CSARPGLVFYEQYF

CDR3 length: 13
D gene: TRBD1
V gene: TRBV7-3
J gene: TRBJ2-2
clone size: few
CDR3 DNA: TGTGCCAGCAGGGGGACAGGGGCCGGGGAGCTGTTTTTT
CDR3 protein: CASRGTGAGELFF

CDR3 length: 13
D gene: TRBD1
V gene: TRBV10-3
J gene: TRBJ2-5
clone size: many
CDR3 DNA: TGTGCCATCAGCCCAGGACAGGAAGAGACCCAGTACTTC
CDR3 protein: CAISPGQEETQYF

CDR3 length: 15
D gene: TRBD1
V gene: TRBV4-3
J gene: TRBJ2-7
clone size: many
CDR3 DNA: TGCGCCAGCAGCCAAGGACAGGGGGGATCCTACGAGCAGTACTTC
CDR3 protein: CASSQGQGGSYEQYF

CDR3 length: 13
D gene: NA
V gene: TRBV28
J gene: TRBJ1-1
clone size: many
CDR3 DNA: TGTGCCAGCAGTTTATTCCCTAGGGAAACGGCTTTCTTT
CDR3 protein: CASSLFPRETAFF